These 13 T cell receptor beta chains originate from one sample sequenced in a study of shared clonotypes between healthy human individuals. Repertoires were generated with immunoSEQ multiplex PCR, while TCRdb's copy carries only in-frame clones and drops some. This sample has 2,500,000 or so clones, with 85% to 95% found just once. Sequencing was done on a sample of naive CD4+ T cells from PBMCs. Subset: CD45RA+ positively selected. These receptors came from a man aged 18 to 29 in good health. Some clones in this sample may be carry-over from other donors' samples.

The V call is TRBV5-1, the J call TRBJ1-1; TRBD1 aligns across 9 bases. Trimming cost V 3 bases and J 0 bases; bases outside gene matches: 3. The CDR3 has 15 residues. The germline V gene has CDR1 SGHRS and CDR2 YFSETQ. The CDR3 loop reads CASSSYRGLNTEAFF. Written as DNA, the CDR3 is TGCGCCAGCAGCTCATACAGGGGGCTGAACACTGAAGCTTTCTTT. The whole variable domain, remainder taken from reference TRBV5-1 and TRBJ1-1, is KAGVTQTPRYLIKTRGQQVTLSCSPISGHRSVSWYQQTPGQGLQFLFEYFSETQRNKGNFPGRFSGRQFSNSRSEMNVSTLELGDSALYLCASSSYRGLNTEAFFGQGTRLTVV.

The CDR3 sequence is CASSDWTGRNSYEQYF. DNA for the CDR3: TGTGCCAGCAGTGATTGGACAGGGCGAAACTCCTACGAGCAGTACTTC. The V and J genes are TRBV21-1 and TRBJ2-7; the D call TRBD1 from the table was never checked on the DNA. TRBV21-1 is termed a pseudogene. The CDR3 runs to 16 residues.

The chain combines TRBV15 with TRBJ2-5; no clear D. This CDR3 region has 13 residues. The germline CDR1 and CDR2 sequences are LNHNV and YYDKDF (reference sequence). With 5 bases removed from V and 1 base from J, the gap between germline ends came to 8 bases. The DNA of the CDR3 is TGTGCCACCAGCCGGAGTCCCCAAGAGACCCAGTACTTC. It specifies CATSRSPQETQYF.

The gene calls are TRBV5-1 and TRBJ1-2, with TRBD1 matching over 7 bases. Germline V gives CDR1 SGHRS, CDR2 YFSETQ. CDR3 size: 14 residues. The junction had 7 bases not matched to a gene; V was cut back by 4 bases and J by 4 bases. CDR3 amino acids: CASSPPGQFYGYTF. The DNA of the CDR3 is TGCGCCAGCAGCCCACCGGGACAGTTCTATGGCTACACCTTC.

The genes are TRBV7-3 and TRBJ1-1, with 7 nucleotides matching TRBD1. Trimming at V came to 6 bases and at J to 8 bases, leaving 12 bases not matched to a gene. The CDR3 runs 14 residues. CDR1 and CDR2 (germline): SGHTA, FQGTGA. CDR3 loop: CASSPQGGGSEAFF. DNA of the CDR3: TGTGCCAGCAGTCCCCAGGGGGGTGGCAGCGAAGCTTTCTTT.

The rearrangement joins TRBV6-5 to TRBJ2-7; D tentatively fits TRBD1 or TRBD2 (6 bases each). The CDR3 sequence is 14 residues long. V was trimmed by 5 bases and J by 2 bases, leaving 13 bases between them. In germline, CDR1 is MNHEY, CDR2 SVGAGI. The CDR3 is CASSGGRLTYEQYF. CDR3 DNA sequence: TGTGCCAGCAGTGGGGGGCGATTGACCTACGAGCAGTACTTC.

The sample holds one count of this clone. The gene calls are TRBV6-4 and TRBJ2-4, with 9 nucleotides matching TRBD2. V lost 0 bases to trimming and J lost 15 bases; unmatched junction nucleotides: 6. The CDR3 is 13 residues long. Germline V gene lookup returns CDR1 MRHNA and CDR2 SNTAGT. CDR3 in DNA: TGTGCCAGCAGTGACTCGCTAGCGGGATCCCGGTACTTC. Protein: CASSDSLAGSRYF.

The CDR3 spells CAMTGTTNEQFF. The DNA of the CDR3 is TGTGCCATGACCGGGACCACCAATGAGCAGTTCTTC. The chain couples TRBV10-3 to TRBJ2-1, with D perhaps TRBD1 or TRBD2 (5 bases each). The germline V gene has CDR1 ENHRY and CDR2 SYGVKD. The V end was cut by 9 bases, the J end by 6 bases, with 12 bases between. The CDR3 is 12 residues long.

This chain connects TRBV7-9 to TRBJ1-4; unclear D gene. V lost 4 bases and J 8 bases, leaving 14 bases between the germline ends. The germline CDR1 and CDR2 sequences are SEHNR and FQNEAQ (reference sequence). The CDR3 sequence is 14 residues long. In DNA form, the CDR3 reads TGTGCCAGCAGCTCGGGAACCAACGGAGAAAAACTGTTTTTT. Translated, it gives CASSSGTNGEKLFF.

The chain has TRBV10-3 and TRBJ2-5; D not resolved. The V gene lost 2 bases and the J gene lost 3 bases, with 19 bases spanning the gap. This CDR3 has 17 amino acids. Germline V gene data show CDR1 as ENHRY and CDR2 as SYGVKD. CDR3 residues: CAISESKWVQNKETQYF. The CDR3 bases are TGTGCCATCAGTGAGAGTAAATGGGTACAGAATAAAGAGACCCAGTACTTC.

The chain combines TRBV29-1 with TRBJ2-2; D is uncertain. Germline assignment: CDR1 SQVTM and CDR2 ANQGSEA. The CDR3 runs to 12 residues. V lost 4 bases and J 5 bases, leaving 8 bases between the germline ends. CDR3 sequence (DNA): TGCAGCGTTGCTTACCTAACCGGGGAGCTGTTTTTT. This encodes CSVAYLTGELFF.

This rearrangement joins TRBV4-3 to TRBJ2-3; D unresolved. V lost 1 base, J lost 0 bases, and 8 bases lay in between. CDR1 is LGHNA, CDR2 YSLEER, per germline. The CDR3 length is 15 residues. The CDR3, as DNA: TGCGCCAGCAGCCAAGTCTTTAAAAGCACAGATACGCAGTATTTT. The encoded protein is CASSQVFKSTDTQYF.

The rearrangement links TRBV4-2 to TRBJ2-1, with TRBD2 matching 10 bases. V was pared by 5 bases and J by 3 bases, with 7 bases of the junction left unmatched. This CDR3 comprises 16 residues. Germline V gene lookup returns CDR1 LGHNA and CDR2 YNFKEQ. This CDR3 is CASSFGLADYYNEQFF. The CDR3 DNA reads TGTGCCAGCAGCTTTGGACTAGCGGACTACTACAATGAGCAGTTCTTC.